Listed here are 22 T cell receptor beta chains from one sample, sequenced in a study of siplizumab effects on memory and regulatory T cells. Assay used: immunoSEQ multiplex PCR; TCRdb lists only in-frame clones, some missing. The sample shows some 97,000 clones, around 92% of them seen only once. Sequenced input: Tregs sorted from blood. The receptors were gathered from a human donor in good health.

This chain uses TRBV5-1 with TRBJ1-1, with a tentative D call TRBD1 (5 bases). The CDR3 is made up of 14 amino acids. Deletions cut 4 bases from V and 1 base from J, with 11 bases between. Germline-derived CDR1 and CDR2 are SGHRS and YFSETQ. This chain's CDR3 is CASSTQGRNTEAFF. Written as DNA, the CDR3 is TGCGCCAGCAGCACCCAGGGTAGGAACACTGAAGCTTTCTTT.

This rearrangement joins TRBV6-1 to TRBJ2-5, with D hard to call. V shed 2 bases and J shed 7 bases, with 17 bases lying between them. The CDR3 spans 15 residues. Germline lookup yields CDR1 MNHNS and CDR2 SASEGT. CDR3 in DNA: TGTGCCAGCAGTGAAAATTCCGGGTCCTCGGGGACCCAGTACTTC. Encoded protein: CASSENSGSSGTQYF.

V and J are TRBV6-5 and TRBJ2-7; D not certain. Germline loops: CDR1 MNHEY, CDR2 SVGAGI. V lost 1 base to trimming and J lost 1 base, with 2 bases between them. The CDR3 covers 12 residues. Written as DNA, the CDR3 is TGTGCCAGCAGTTACTGGTCCTACGAGCAGTACTTC. Protein product: CASSYWSYEQYF.

The genes are TRBV28 and TRBJ2-2; 12 nucleotides line up with TRBD2. J was trimmed by 1 base and V by 4 bases; bases with no gene match: 7. The germline gives CDR1 MDHEN, CDR2 SYDVKM. This CDR3 contains 18 residues. CDR3 region: CASSYAPLAGGNTGELFF. The DNA of the CDR3 is TGTGCCAGCAGTTACGCCCCACTAGCGGGGGGGAACACCGGGGAGCTGTTTTTT.

The chain is built from TRBV28 and TRBJ2-7, with 12 bases that match TRBD2. Losses at the gene ends were 5 bases for V and 0 bases for J; bases not matched to a gene: 2. Per the germline V gene, CDR1 is MDHEN and CDR2 is SYDVKM. The CDR3 sequence is 15 residues long. The CDR3 DNA sequence: TGTGCCAGCAGTCCGGGACTAGCGGGCTCCTACGAGCAGTACTTC. Its translation: CASSPGLAGSYEQYF.

This rearrangement joins TRBV6-5 to TRBJ1-1; possibly TRBD1 for D (5 bases). The CDR3 is 15 amino acids. Germline CDR1 reads MNHEY; CDR2 reads SVGAGI. V was clipped by 7 bases and J by 4 bases, with 19 bases between them. CDR3 region: CASTPAGSVFTEAFF. CDR3 sequence (DNA): TGTGCCAGCACTCCGGCAGGGTCGGTATTCACTGAAGCTTTCTTT.

The J gene is TRBJ2-2, the V gene TRBV29-1; tentatively, D is TRBD2 (6 bases). Germline V gives CDR1 SQVTM, CDR2 ANQGSEA. The ends were cut back, 6 bases at V and 3 bases at J, with 11 bases in the middle. The CDR3 extends over 13 amino acids. CDR3 amino acids: CSVSRDYTGELFF. The CDR3 DNA is TGCAGCGTGAGCCGGGACTACACCGGGGAGCTGTTTTTT.

The rearrangement joins TRBV27 to TRBJ1-5, with 9 bases matching TRBD1. The J segment lost 4 bases and the V segment lost 5 bases, leaving 3 bases of the junction unmatched. This CDR3 has 14 residues. Looked up from germline, CDR1 is MNHEY and CDR2 is SMNVEV (reference sequence). The CDR3 DNA sequence: TGTGCCAGCAGTGCCGACAGGGGGAATCAGCCCCAGCATTTT. Protein product: CASSADRGNQPQHF.

The gene calls are TRBV6-1 and TRBJ2-7; D tentatively fits TRBD1 or TRBD2 (5 bases each). The CDR3 has 14 residues. Trimming stripped 6 bases from V and 2 bases from J, with 14 bases between. CDR1 and CDR2 (germline): MNHNS, SASEGT. CDR3 nucleotides: TGTGCCAGCAGGCGATTGGGACGCACCTACGAGCAGTACTTC. It yields the protein CASRRLGRTYEQYF.

The rearrangement links TRBV19 to TRBJ2-1; D is unclear. The V and J ends lost 3 bases and 2 bases respectively, with 14 bases between them. The CDR3 is made up of 16 amino acids. Germline CDR1 reads LNHDA; CDR2 reads SQIVND (reference sequence). CDR3 in amino acids: CASSIPRRRTYNEQFF. CDR3 coding DNA: TGTGCCAGTAGTATTCCCCGACGGAGAACCTACAATGAGCAGTTCTTC.

J is TRBJ2-3 and V is TRBV11-2; D gene ambiguous. This CDR3 spans 14 amino acids. Trimming shortened V by 5 bases and J by 2 bases, and 11 bases separated the two germline ends. Germline V gives CDR1 SGHAT, CDR2 FQNNGV. The CDR3: CASSEGRHTDTQYF. The CDR3 DNA reads TGTGCCAGCAGCGAAGGCCGTCACACAGATACGCAGTATTTT.

The chain combines TRBV6-1 with TRBJ1-4; no clear D. This CDR3 is 12 amino acids long. CDR1 is MNHNS, CDR2 SASEGT, per germline. V lost 8 bases and J 8 bases, leaving 12 bases between the germline ends. CDR3: CASRAGVEKLFF. The CDR3, as DNA: TGTGCCAGCCGGGCAGGTGTGGAAAAACTGTTTTTT.

The genes are TRBV1 and TRBJ2-5. TRBV1 is marked as a pseudogene. The CDR3 is 16 amino acids. The CDR3 is CTSSRQPGPVKQTQYF. The CDR3 DNA follows: TGCACCAGCAGCCGACAACCGGGACCAGTAAAACAGACCCAGTACTTC.

The chain recombines TRBV2 with TRBJ1-1; the D is unclear. Germline V gene data show CDR1 as SNHLY and CDR2 as FYNNEI. This CDR3 contains 10 residues. V was cut by 8 bases and J by 5 bases, with 6 bases left in between. The CDR3 DNA sequence: TGTGCCAGCGCTCTAACTGAAGCTTTCTTT. This gives the protein CASALTEAFF.

The rearrangement links TRBV7-2 to TRBJ1-5; the match to TRBD1 covers 8 bases. V was pared by 3 bases and J by 5 bases, with 3 bases of the junction left unmatched. Per germline, CDR1 SGHTA and CDR2 FQGNSA. The length of the CDR3 is 14 residues. The CDR3 loop reads CASSLDRVHQPQHF. DNA for the CDR3: TGTGCCAGCAGCTTGGACAGGGTTCATCAGCCCCAGCATTTT.

J is TRBJ2-7 and V is TRBV5-4; 14 nucleotides agree with TRBD2. This CDR3 comprises 15 residues. Germline V lookup: CDR1 SGHNT, CDR2 YYREEE (reference sequence). Trimming at V came to 4 bases and at J to 2 bases, leaving 2 bases not matched to a gene. CDR3 protein: CASSPGLAGAYEQYF. In DNA form, the CDR3 reads TGTGCCAGCAGCCCGGGACTAGCGGGAGCCTACGAGCAGTACTTC.

The chain joins TRBV19 to TRBJ1-4, with no clear D. V gave up 3 bases and J gave up 8 bases, with 10 bases separating them. CDR1 and CDR2 (germline): LNHDA, SQIVND (reference sequence). This CDR3 contains 13 residues. The CDR3 DNA is TGTGCCAGTAGTATCGTTTCTCGGGAAAAACTGTTTTTT. Residues: CASSIVSREKLFF.

The table lists this clone with a few counts. The chain joins TRBV7-3 to TRBJ2-2; TRBD2 aligns across 7 bases. Trimming at V came to 1 base and at J to 1 base, leaving 6 bases not matched to a gene. Germline V CDR1 and CDR2: SGHTA, FQGTGA. The CDR3 loop spans 17 amino acids. The CDR3 is CASSLMGGPQNTGELFF. The CDR3, as DNA: TGTGCCAGCAGCTTAATGGGAGGGCCCCAGAACACCGGGGAGCTGTTTTTT.

The CDR3 sequence: CASSLRVSRGGPNEQFF. CDR3 sequence (DNA): TGTGCCAGCAGCTTACGCGTATCTAGGGGGGGGCCCAATGAGCAGTTCTTC. The V and J genes are TRBV7-6 and TRBJ2-1, with D possibly being TRBD2 (7 bases). The germline V gene encodes CDR1 SGHVS and CDR2 FNYEAQ. V lost 2 bases and J 6 bases, leaving 20 bases between the germline ends. CDR3 size: 17 residues.

The V call is TRBV5-1, the J call TRBJ2-3, with TRBD1 matching over 7 bases. This CDR3 spans 15 amino acids. Per the germline V gene, CDR1 is SGHRS and CDR2 is YFSETQ. J was trimmed by 0 bases and V by 0 bases; bases with no gene match: 1. In DNA, the CDR3 is TGCGCCAGCAGCTTGGAGGGGGCGAGCACAGATACGCAGTATTTT. Its protein product is CASSLEGASTDTQYF.

CDR3 DNA sequence: TGTGCCAGCAGCGTAGGGGAGGCGCATGGCTACACCTTC. Translation gives CASSVGEAHGYTF. J is TRBJ1-2 and V is TRBV9; D remains unclear. V lost 0 bases and J 6 bases, leaving 9 bases between the germline ends. There are 13 residues in the CDR3. The germline V gene encodes CDR1 SGDLS and CDR2 YYNGEE.

V is TRBV7-8 and J is TRBJ2-1; D may be TRBD1 or TRBD2 (5 bases each). The CDR3 runs 14 residues. CDR1 and CDR2 (germline): SGHVS, FQNEAQ. Trimming shortened V by 1 base and J by 9 bases, and 13 bases separated the two germline ends. The CDR3 DNA sequence: TGTGCCAGCAGCTTAGAATGGGACGACATTGAGCAGTTCTTC. Translation: CASSLEWDDIEQFF.